Below are 2 T cell receptor beta chains sequenced from a single sample in a study of CXCR3-negative and CXCR3-positive naive CD8 T cells. Study outcomes and limitations: CXCR3-positive naive cells carried more hydrophobic TRB CDR3s than CXCR3-negative ones.

Their target antigens are unknown. In preparing the TRB cDNA libraries, 5' RACE with UMI labels was used. TCRdb reprocessed the 5' RACE reads, keeping one entry per CDR3 protein, no DNA. The sample totals around 110,000 distinct CDR3 sequences. The specimen sequenced was naive CXCR3+ CD8+ T cells from blood. Subset reported: CD45RO-CCR7+CD27+CD95- naive CD8+ T cells expressing CXCR3 (TNR3+). The source of these receptors is a human donor in good health. Some clones in this sample may be carry-over from other donors' samples.

The chain employs TRBV4-1 and TRBJ2-2; without DNA, the TCRdb call of TRBD1 cannot be checked. CDR3 length equals 18 residues. The germline V gene encodes CDR1 MGHRA and CDR2 YSYEKL. CDR3 loop: CASSQAPGTGPNTGELFF.

The rearrangement uses TRBV9 and TRBJ1-6. The germline V gene has CDR1 SGDLS and CDR2 YYNGEE. CDR3 length equals 13 residues. CDR3 sequence: CASSVGDNSPLHF.